The clone carrying this T cell receptor beta chain occurred a few times. The target antigen is unknown. Germline values: CDR1 MNHEY, CDR2 SMNVEV (reference sequence). The germline V and J ends were trimmed by 2 bases and 1 base, with 5 bases remaining between them. This CDR3 region has 13 residues. This sample was included in a study of shared clonotypes between healthy human individuals. General study results and limits: Sampling was confined to blood; repertoires within tissues likely differ.

Data came from immunoSEQ multiplex PCR; TCRdb stores just in-frame clones and leaves some out. The sample has over 2 million clones, around 93% seen once. Sample: naive CD4+ T cells from PBMCs. Subset specified: CD45RA+ positively selected. The sequence was collected from a man younger than 30 in good health. Some clones in this sample may be carry-over from other donors' samples. The V gene is TRBV27, the J gene TRBJ2-5; D call uncertain. This CDR3 reads CASSLSLQETQYF. The CDR3 nucleotides are TGTGCCAGCAGTTTAAGTCTCCAAGAGACCCAGTACTTC.